The 12 T cell receptor beta chains given below trace back to one sample, sequenced in a study of technical replicates of blood from several donors. Some clones are missing from TCRdb's copy, which holds only in-frame ones; the method was immunoSEQ multiplex PCR. Found here are tens of thousands of clones, about 94% of them singletons; the top ten hold 0.2% to 0.3%. What was sequenced was T cells isolated from PBMCs. The receptors were gathered from a human donor in good health.

V and J are TRBV18 and TRBJ1-1; D gene uncertain. Germline CDR1 and CDR2: KGHSH and LQKENI. Deletions cut 3 bases from V and 4 bases from J, with 15 bases between. CDR3 length: 15 amino acids. The CDR3 reads CASSPEPFLSTEAFF. The CDR3 nucleotides read TGTGCCAGCTCACCCGAACCATTCCTGAGCACTGAAGCTTTCTTT.

The CDR3 sequence: CASSLQGQDGYEQYF. CDR3 coding DNA: TGTGCCAGCAGTTTACAGGGGCAAGATGGCTACGAGCAGTACTTC. The V call is TRBV28, the J call TRBJ2-7, with D possibly matching TRBD1 (6 bases). CDR3 size: 15 residues. Germline-derived CDR1 and CDR2 are MDHEN and SYDVKM. V lost 2 bases and J 3 bases, leaving 14 bases between the germline ends.

The chain uses TRBV6-5 and TRBJ1-2; the D gene is possibly TRBD1 (5 bases). CDR3 length: 15 amino acids. Trimming took off 1 base at V and 2 bases at J, with 11 bases between the two ends. The germline CDR1 and CDR2 sequences are MNHEY and SVGAGI. The CDR3 bases are TGTGCCAGCAGTTACTGGTTGGAGGGGAACTATGGCTACACCTTC. Residues: CASSYWLEGNYGYTF.

The rearrangement uses TRBV19 and TRBJ2-3; D gene unclear. From germline, CDR1 is LNHDA and CDR2 SQIVND (reference sequence). The CDR3 is made up of 14 amino acids. Between the trimmed V and J ends, which lost 0 bases and 5 bases, there was a span of 9 bases. This CDR3 reads CASSIDPRVDTQYF. In nucleotides, the CDR3 is TGTGCCAGTAGTATAGACCCCCGGGTAGATACGCAGTATTTT.

Details on this clone: At one boundary the junction diverges from the germline segment, which might be a read error. This chain connects TRBV4-2 to TRBJ2-5; 11 bases match TRBD2. Germline V gives CDR1 LGHNA, CDR2 YNFKEQ. CDR3 size: 17 residues. This CDR3 is CASSQGRGLADQGTQYF. The CDR3 nucleotides read TGTGCCAGCAGCCAAGGTCGGGGACTAGCGGATCAAGGGACCCAGTACTTC.

J is TRBJ2-1 and V is TRBV2; weak D call: TRBD2 (5 bases). With 3 bases removed from V and 7 bases from J, the gap between germline ends came to 10 bases. Germline V CDR1 and CDR2: SNHLY, FYNNEI. This CDR3 has 13 amino acids. The chain's CDR3 is CASSEISGNEQFF. The CDR3 DNA sequence: TGTGCCAGCAGTGAGATCTCGGGAAATGAGCAGTTCTTC.

V is TRBV7-9 and J is TRBJ2-1; 7 nucleotides line up with TRBD1. Losses at the gene ends were 4 bases for V and 7 bases for J; bases not matched to a gene: 7. The CDR3 is 14 residues long. Germline lookup yields CDR1 SEHNR and CDR2 FQNEAQ (reference sequence). The CDR3 sequence is CASSSPTGRNEQFF. CDR3 in DNA: TGTGCCAGCAGCTCCCCGACAGGGAGAAATGAGCAGTTCTTC.

The CDR3 spells CATSIGGARGNQPQHF. CDR3 DNA: TGTGCCACCAGCATAGGAGGGGCGCGGGGCAATCAGCCCCAGCATTTT. This chain connects TRBV15 to TRBJ1-5; D possibly corresponds to TRBD1 (5 bases). This CDR3 has 16 residues. CDR1 and CDR2 from the germline V gene are LNHNV and YYDKDF (reference sequence). V was shortened by 4 bases and J by 2 bases, with 15 bases between the two germline ends.

The J gene is TRBJ1-3, the V gene TRBV4-1; D is perhaps TRBD1 (5 bases). CDR3 length: 13 amino acids. V was cut by 3 bases and J by 11 bases, with 14 bases left in between. Germline CDR1 is MGHRA and CDR2 is YSYEKL. The CDR3 region is CASSHLGGDAIYF. The CDR3 region has the DNA TGCGCCAGCAGCCACCTGGGCGGGGACGCCATATATTTT.

This chain uses TRBV29-1 with TRBJ2-1; tentatively, D is TRBD2 (6 bases). This CDR3 comprises 14 residues. Trimming pared 5 bases from V and 2 bases from J, leaving 13 bases between. Germline CDR1 reads SQVTM; CDR2 reads ANQGSEA. The CDR3 sequence is CSVPLAKPYNEQFF. Here the CDR3 DNA reads TGCAGCGTTCCACTAGCCAAACCCTACAATGAGCAGTTCTTC.

The genes are TRBV28 and TRBJ1-5; TRBD1 might be the D (5 bases). The CDR3 loop spans 12 amino acids. Germline V gene lookup returns CDR1 MDHEN and CDR2 SYDVKM. V lost 11 bases, J lost 3 bases, and 11 bases lay in between. The CDR3: CAGRGPNQPQHF. CDR3 coding DNA: TGTGCCGGGAGGGGACCCAATCAGCCCCAGCATTTT. The complete variable domain, with remaining parts taken from reference TRBV28 and TRBJ1-5, reads DVKVTQSSRYLVKRTGEKVFLECVQDMDHENMFWYRQDPGLGLRLIYFSYDVKMKEKGDIPEGYSVSREKKERFSLILESASTNQTSMYLCAGRGPNQPQHFGDGTRLSIL.

This chain uses TRBV15 with TRBJ1-5, with no clear D. Germline values: CDR1 LNHNV, CDR2 YYDKDF (reference sequence). This CDR3 has 17 amino acids. The germline V and J ends were trimmed by 0 bases and 7 bases, with 19 bases remaining between them. CDR3 DNA: TGTGCCACCAGCAGAGATCAAGGCGGCCGATCCCGACAGCCCCAGCATTTT. It codes for CATSRDQGGRSRQPQHF.